Listed below are T cell receptor beta chains from one sample, sequenced in a study of T cell responses to AZD1222 COVID-19 vaccine. Method: immunoSEQ multiplex PCR; TCRdb's copy keeps in-frame clones and lacks some. The sample includes 170,000 or so clones, 90% of them seen just once. The specimen comprised peripheral blood, sampled on day 0 of AZD1222 vaccination. These receptors originate from an adult in good health. Both conserved end residues are part of each CDR3.

j_call: TRBJ1-2
v_call: TRBV5-5
cdr3_aa: CASSLLDRTYGYTF

j_call: TRBJ1-1
v_call: TRBV6-2/TRBV6-3
cdr3_aa: CASSYGRNTEAFF

j_call: TRBJ1-1
v_call: TRBV18
cdr3_aa: CASSPIENTEAFF

j_call: TRBJ1-2
v_call: TRBV4-1
cdr3_aa: CASRPSAAPTYGYTF

j_call: TRBJ2-3
v_call: TRBV5-4
cdr3_aa: CASSLSASSTDTQYF

j_call: TRBJ1-5
v_call: TRBV4-3
cdr3_aa: CASSQEEGRGNQPQHF

j_call: TRBJ1-6
v_call: TRBV2
cdr3_aa: CASRMDGGNSPLHF

j_call: TRBJ2-1
v_call: TRBV9
cdr3_aa: CASSVSGVSYNEQFF

j_call: TRBJ1-1
v_call: TRBV30
cdr3_aa: CAWSVPGNTEAFF

j_call: TRBJ1-5
v_call: TRBV19
cdr3_aa: CASSRQWDNQPQHF

j_call: TRBJ1-5
v_call: TRBV19
cdr3_aa: CASMRGLPNNQPQHF

j_call: TRBJ2-3
v_call: TRBV2
cdr3_aa: CASSSGGPLWDTQYF

j_call: TRBJ2-2
v_call: TRBV9
cdr3_aa: CASSVVSGELFF

j_call: TRBJ2-3
v_call: TRBV15
cdr3_aa: CATSKYRVGGTDTQYF

j_call: TRBJ2-7
v_call: TRBV6-5
cdr3_aa: CASSYSSGTPTYEQYF

j_call: TRBJ1-6
v_call: TRBV24-1
cdr3_aa: CATSFSVWDRLSPLHF

j_call: TRBJ1-1
v_call: TRBV7-2
cdr3_aa: CASSLDGTGLTEAFF

j_call: TRBJ1-5
v_call: TRBV18
cdr3_aa: CASSPNNWGDQPQHF

j_call: TRBJ2-7
v_call: TRBV7-2
cdr3_aa: CASKKQGAVAYEQYF

j_call: TRBJ2-7
v_call: TRBV3-1/TRBV3-2
cdr3_aa: CASSRRTFPYEQYF

j_call: TRBJ1-2
v_call: TRBV27
cdr3_aa: CASSSTDPLKSPNYGYTF

j_call: TRBJ1-5
v_call: TRBV27
cdr3_aa: CASSLVEGMGQPQHF

j_call: TRBJ1-1
v_call: TRBV18
cdr3_aa: CASSGTENTEAFF

j_call: TRBJ1-5
v_call: TRBV7-9
cdr3_aa: CASSSKAGAQPQHF

j_call: TRBJ1-4
v_call: TRBV18
cdr3_aa: CASSPPMGVGEKLFF

j_call: TRBJ2-7
v_call: TRBV6-2/TRBV6-3
cdr3_aa: CASSDPGTSGAYEQYF

j_call: TRBJ2-7
v_call: TRBV19
cdr3_aa: CASSLRVLYEQYF

j_call: TRBJ2-3
v_call: TRBV6-4
cdr3_aa: CASSDMASGGTDTQYF

j_call: TRBJ1-2
v_call: TRBV6-4
cdr3_aa: CASSDSSGARGYTF

j_call: TRBJ1-5
v_call: TRBV6-5
cdr3_aa: CASSIWGPNQPQHF

j_call: TRBJ2-4
v_call: TRBV29-1
cdr3_aa: CSVANRINIQYF

j_call: TRBJ2-3
v_call: TRBV2
cdr3_aa: CASRQGTDTQYF